What follows is one TCR beta chain and its context. These data originate in a study of shared clonotypes between healthy human individuals. This CDR3 contains 16 residues. The V segment lost 4 bases and the J segment 5 bases; nucleotides outside the gene matches: 9. Looked up from germline, CDR1 is MGHRA and CDR2 is YSYEKL. Libraries were prepared by immunoSEQ multiplex PCR; TCRdb keeps only in-frame clonotypes and omits some of them. The sample gives more than 2 million clones, 93% of which show up once; more than 1.5% is in the top ten. Naive CD8 cells, CD45RO-negative and positively selected for CCR7, excluded terminally differentiated effector memory CD45RA+ cells.

Sequencing input: naive CD8+ T cells from PBMCs. The TCR comes from a man between 18 and 29 years old in good health. Some clones in this sample may be carry-over from other donors' samples. The V gene is TRBV4-1, the J gene TRBJ1-4, with 8 bases matching TRBD1. CDR3 nucleotides: TGCGCCAGCAGCCGATCTGGACAGGGACAAAATGAAAAACTGTTTTTT. Translating it yields CASSRSGQGQNEKLFF.